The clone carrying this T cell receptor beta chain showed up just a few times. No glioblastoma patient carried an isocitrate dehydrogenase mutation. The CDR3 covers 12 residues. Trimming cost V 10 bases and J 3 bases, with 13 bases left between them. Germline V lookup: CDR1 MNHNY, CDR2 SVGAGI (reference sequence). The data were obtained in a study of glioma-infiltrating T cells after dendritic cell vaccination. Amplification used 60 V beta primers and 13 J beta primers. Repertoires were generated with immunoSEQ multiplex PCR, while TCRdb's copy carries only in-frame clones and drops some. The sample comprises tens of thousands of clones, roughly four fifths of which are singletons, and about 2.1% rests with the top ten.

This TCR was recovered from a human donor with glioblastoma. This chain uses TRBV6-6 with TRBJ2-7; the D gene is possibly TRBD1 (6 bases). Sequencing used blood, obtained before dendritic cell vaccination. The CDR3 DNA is TGTGCCACCCAAAGGGGGAACTACGAGCAGTACGTC. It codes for CATQRGNYEQYV.